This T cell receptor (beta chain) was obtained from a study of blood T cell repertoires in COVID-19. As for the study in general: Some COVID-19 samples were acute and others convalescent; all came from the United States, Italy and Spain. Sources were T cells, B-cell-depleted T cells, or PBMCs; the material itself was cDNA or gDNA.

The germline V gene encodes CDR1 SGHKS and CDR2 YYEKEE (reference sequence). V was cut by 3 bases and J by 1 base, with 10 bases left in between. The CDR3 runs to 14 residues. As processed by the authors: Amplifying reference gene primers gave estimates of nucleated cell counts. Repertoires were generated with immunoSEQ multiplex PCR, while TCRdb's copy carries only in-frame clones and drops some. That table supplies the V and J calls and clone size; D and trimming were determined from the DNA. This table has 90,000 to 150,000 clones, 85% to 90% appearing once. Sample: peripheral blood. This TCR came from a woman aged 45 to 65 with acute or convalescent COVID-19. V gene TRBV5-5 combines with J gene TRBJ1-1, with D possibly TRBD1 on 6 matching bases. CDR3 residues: CASSWGLQNTEAFF. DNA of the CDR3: TGTGCCAGCAGCTGGGGGCTACAGAACACTGAAGCTTTCTTT.